The 27 T cell receptor beta chains listed next were all sequenced from one sample in a study of vaccination effects on CD4 cells after COVID-19. Antigen-specific CD4+ T cells expanded by the ViraFEST assay with viral peptide pools were then sequenced. Culture lasted around eleven days before CD4+ T cell isolation. Among the vaccine recipients, none had a prior SARS-CoV-2 infection, and nucleocapsid antibodies were negative. Clones were read by immunoSEQ multiplex PCR, and TCRdb kept only the in-frame ones, dropping some. This sample has about 55,000 clones, with roughly 70% found just once. Their recognized antigens are unknown. The specimen comprised CD4+ T cells from PBMCs cultured with SARS-CoV-2 spike peptides, sampled before COVID-19 vaccination. Every receptor here comes from a human donor who received a COVID-19 vaccine.

This clone has only one observation. The chain employs TRBV3-1 (or the pseudogene TRBV3-2) and TRBJ2-2, with 8 bases aligning to TRBD2. The V segment lost 4 bases and the J segment 6 bases; nucleotides outside the gene matches: 4. Germline-derived CDR1 and CDR2 are LGHDT and YNNKEL (reference sequence). This CDR3 has 14 residues. The CDR3 DNA reads TGTGCCAGCAGCCTTACTAGCGGCGCCGGGGAGCTGTTTTTT. It yields the protein CASSLTSGAGELFF.

This clone was seen a handful of times. The V and J genes are TRBV15 and TRBJ1-3; no clear D gene. With 8 bases removed from V and 2 bases from J, the gap between germline ends came to 10 bases. Germline loops: CDR1 LNHNV, CDR2 YYDKDF (reference sequence). The CDR3 consists of 13 residues. Written as DNA, the CDR3 is TGTGCCACCGCGGTGGCGCCTGGAAACACCATATATTTT. Its translation: CATAVAPGNTIYF.

The chain uses TRBV3-1 (or the pseudogene TRBV3-2) and TRBJ1-1, with D possibly TRBD1 on 6 matching bases. V was cut by 4 bases and J by 1 base, with 13 bases left in between. CDR3 length equals 15 residues. Germline assignment: CDR1 LGHDT and CDR2 YNNKEL (reference sequence). CDR3: CASSRPGGANTEAFF. The CDR3 bases are TGTGCCAGCAGCCGACCGGGGGGGGCGAACACTGAAGCTTTCTTT.

This sequence joins TRBV7-9 and TRBJ2-5; possibly TRBD1 for D (6 bases). The CDR3 runs 16 residues. The V end lost 1 base, the J end lost 5 bases, and 17 bases lay between the germline ends. The germline V gene has CDR1 SEHNR and CDR2 FQNEAQ (reference sequence). The CDR3 DNA follows: TGTGCCAGCAGCTTAGGTGGCCCAGGGGATCGGGAGACCCAGTACTTC. Its protein product is CASSLGGPGDRETQYF. Supplemented by reference TRBV7-9 and TRBJ2-5, the full variable domain reads DTGVSQNPRHKITKRGQNVTFRCDPISEHNRLYWYRQTLGQGPEFLTYFQNEAQLEKSRLLSDRFSAERPKGSFSTLEIQRTEQGDSAMYLCASSLGGPGDRETQYFGPGTRLLVL.

V usage is TRBV9 and J usage is TRBJ2-1, with 8 bases aligning to TRBD2. The CDR3 totals 13 residues. CDR1 is SGDLS, CDR2 YYNGEE, per germline. V shed 0 bases and J 13 bases; nucleotides not matched to a gene: 6. CDR3 sequence (DNA): TGTGCCAGCAGCGTAGCTTCGGGAGGGCCCCAGTTCTTC. Translating gives CASSVASGGPQFF.

This clone was detected only a few times. The chain combines TRBV11-2 with TRBJ2-7; weak D call: TRBD1 (6 bases). The CDR3 covers 14 residues. CDR1 and CDR2 from the germline V gene are SGHAT and FQNNGV. V lost 2 bases and J 0 bases, leaving 8 bases between the germline ends. In DNA form, the CDR3 reads TGTGCCAGCAGCTTACAGACAGGCTCCTACGAGCAGTACTTC. It translates to CASSLQTGSYEQYF.

This chain links TRBV19 with TRBJ2-7; 7 nucleotides line up with TRBD1. CDR3 length equals 14 residues. Germline assignment: CDR1 LNHDA and CDR2 SQIVND (reference sequence). Losses at the gene ends were 6 bases for V and 2 bases for J; bases not matched to a gene: 7. CDR3 in amino acids: CASSLGQQTYEQYF. For the CDR3, the DNA is TGTGCCAGTAGCCTGGGACAGCAAACCTACGAGCAGTACTTC.

Only a few counts were recorded for this clone. This rearrangement joins TRBV5-1 to TRBJ1-5; D not certain. The ends were cut back, 4 bases at V and 0 bases at J, with 11 bases in the middle. CDR1 and CDR2 from the germline V gene are SGHRS and YFSETQ. The CDR3 is 15 amino acids. CDR3 in amino acids: CASSVAGYSNQPQHF. DNA of the CDR3: TGCGCCAGCAGCGTCGCGGGTTATAGCAATCAGCCCCAGCATTTT.

The chain uses TRBV6-4 and TRBJ1-1; no definite D call. V lost 7 bases and J 0 bases, leaving 9 bases between the germline ends. Looked up from germline, CDR1 is MRHNA and CDR2 is SNTAGT. The CDR3 runs to 13 residues. The DNA for the CDR3 is TGTGCCAGCAAAAGTTCTTTGAACACTGAAGCTTTCTTT. Translating it yields CASKSSLNTEAFF.

The chain couples TRBV5-4 to TRBJ1-2, with TRBD1 as a possible D gene (5 bases). The CDR3 consists of 13 residues. From germline, CDR1 is SGHNT and CDR2 YYREEE (reference sequence). Trimming pared 4 bases from V and 8 bases from J, leaving 15 bases between. CDR3 sequence: CASSAPGVSGYTF. In DNA, the CDR3 is TGTGCCAGCAGCGCCCCGGGGGTGAGCGGCTACACCTTC.

This chain uses TRBV30 with TRBJ1-3; TRBD1 aligns across 7 bases. From germline, CDR1 is GTSNPN and CDR2 SVGIG (reference sequence). Germline trimming cut 6 bases from V and 8 bases from J; bases unmatched to any gene: 7. This CDR3 spans 12 amino acids. As DNA, the CDR3 is TGTGCCTGCTTGGGACAGTGGGACACCATATATTTT. It encodes CACLGQWDTIYF.

The V and J genes are TRBV30 and TRBJ1-2; tentative D call: TRBD1 (5 bases). Germline loops: CDR1 GTSNPN, CDR2 SVGIG (reference sequence). V was cut by 2 bases and J by 4 bases, with 11 bases left in between. There are 13 residues in the CDR3. CDR3 amino acids: CAWSLQETYGYTF. DNA of the CDR3: TGTGCCTGGAGTTTACAGGAGACCTATGGCTACACCTTC.

This clone has just a few counts. The chain couples TRBV5-8 to TRBJ2-4; 7 bases align to TRBD2. J was trimmed by 0 bases and V by 2 bases; bases with no gene match: 2. CDR3 length: 15 residues. Germline CDR1 reads SGHTS; CDR2 reads YDEGEE. CDR3 amino acids: CASSLVAGAKNIQYF. The DNA of the CDR3 is TGTGCCAGCAGCTTAGTAGCGGGAGCCAAAAACATTCAGTACTTC.

The chain recombines TRBV5-6 with TRBJ1-1; D not certain. The CDR3 is 15 amino acids. Trimming removed 2 bases from V and 5 bases from J, with 16 bases in between. Germline V lookup: CDR1 SGHDT, CDR2 YYEEEE. The CDR3 DNA reads as TGTGCCAGCAGCTTTTATGGGGATGAGAGGACTGAAGCTTTCTTT. Protein product: CASSFYGDERTEAFF. Variable domain in full (rest from reference TRBV5-6 and TRBJ1-1): DAGVTQSPTHLIKTRGQQVTLRCSPKSGHDTVSWYQQALGQGPQFIFQYYEEEERQRGNFPDRFSGHQFPNYSSELNVNALLLGDSALYLCASSFYGDERTEAFFGQGTRLTVV.

The chain employs TRBV7-9 and TRBJ1-1; D remains ambiguous. CDR3 length: 14 amino acids. The V and J ends lost 0 bases and 10 bases respectively, with 15 bases between them. Germline V gene sequence: CDR1 SEHNR, CDR2 FQNEAQ (reference sequence). The CDR3 DNA follows: TGTGCCAGCAGCTTAGCCATAGGAGGGTATGGAGCTTTCTTT. This translates into CASSLAIGGYGAFF.

This sequence joins TRBV9 and TRBJ1-6, with TRBD1 matching over 8 bases. The CDR3 covers 16 residues. In germline, CDR1 is SGDLS, CDR2 YYNGEE. V lost 5 bases and J lost 9; bases outside the gene matches: 13. CDR3 nucleotide sequence: TGTGCCAGCAGTCTGAGCCGGGACAGGACGTGTTCACCCCTCCACTTT. It yields the protein CASSLSRDRTCSPLHF.

The CDR3 DNA reads as TGTGCCAGCAGTAGAGAGACAGCCAACTATGGCTACACCTTC. This gives the protein CASSRETANYGYTF. The V call is TRBV28, the J call TRBJ1-2, with a tentative D call TRBD1 (5 bases). Germline loops: CDR1 MDHEN, CDR2 SYDVKM. The V end lost 5 bases, the J end lost 2 bases, and 12 bases lay between the germline ends. This CDR3 spans 14 amino acids.

The rearrangement uses TRBV4-1 and TRBJ1-4; TRBD1 is a possible D gene (5 bases). The V and J ends lost 0 bases and 4 bases respectively, with 18 bases between them. Germline assignment: CDR1 MGHRA and CDR2 YSYEKL. This CDR3 is 18 amino acids long. The chain's CDR3 is CASSQEVGRALGNEKLFF. The CDR3 nucleotides are TGCGCCAGCAGCCAAGAGGTGGGACGGGCTCTGGGTAATGAAAAACTGTTTTTT.

This sequence joins TRBV5-3 and TRBJ1-4; tentatively, D is TRBD1 (6 bases). TRBV5-3 is sorted into the ORF group, with uncertain function. With 1 base removed from V and 12 bases from J, the gap between germline ends came to 13 bases. CDR3 length: 13 amino acids. CDR3 nucleotides: TGTGCCAGAAGCTTGCGGGGGCCAGTGGAACTGTTTTTT. Amino acid sequence: CARSLRGPVELFF.

The chain is built from TRBV2 and TRBJ1-1; TRBD1 matches at 8 bases. CDR3 length: 13 amino acids. The V segment lost 4 bases and the J segment 4 bases; nucleotides outside the gene matches: 2. CDR1 and CDR2 (germline): SNHLY, FYNNEI. The CDR3 DNA reads as TGTGCCAGCAGTGGACAGGGGAGCACTGAAGCTTTCTTT. Translation gives CASSGQGSTEAFF.

DNA of the CDR3: TGTGCCAGCAGCTCTAGTACAGGGAATAGAAAACTGTTTTTT. It specifies CASSSSTGNRKLFF. This chain uses TRBV7-8 with TRBJ1-4; TRBD1 might be the D (6 bases). This CDR3 has 14 amino acids. V was shortened by 4 bases and J by 10 bases, with 16 bases between the two germline ends. Germline lookup yields CDR1 SGHVS and CDR2 FQNEAQ.

In its sample, this clone was seen a few times. This chain uses TRBV28 with TRBJ1-5; TRBD1 might be the D (6 bases). CDR1 is MDHEN, CDR2 SYDVKM, per germline. The CDR3 runs 16 residues. Trimming took off 2 bases at V and 0 bases at J, with 11 bases between the two ends. The CDR3 DNA follows: TGTGCCAGCAGTTTACCCGGGACAAATAGCAATCAGCCCCAGCATTTT. Protein product: CASSLPGTNSNQPQHF.

This chain uses TRBV5-1 with TRBJ2-5; weak D call: TRBD1 (5 bases). Germline assignment: CDR1 SGHRS and CDR2 YFSETQ. The V gene lost 0 bases and the J gene lost 3 bases, with 9 bases spanning the gap. The CDR3 runs to 14 residues. The CDR3 region is CASSLVRREETQYF. The CDR3 nucleotides are TGCGCCAGCAGCTTGGTTCGCAGGGAAGAGACCCAGTACTTC.

The CDR3 nucleotides are TGTGCCAGCTCACCAGGCACAGATACGCAGTATTTT. This sequence encodes CASSPGTDTQYF. The chain joins TRBV18 to TRBJ2-3, with unresolved D. This CDR3 contains 12 residues. The V and J ends lost 2 bases and 1 base respectively, with 1 base between them. Germline-derived CDR1 and CDR2 are KGHSH and LQKENI.

J is TRBJ2-3 and V is TRBV5-8; 11 nucleotides agree with TRBD2. There are 16 residues in the CDR3. Germline V lookup: CDR1 SGHTS, CDR2 YDEGEE. V lost 5 bases and J lost 2; bases outside the gene matches: 7. The CDR3 bases are TGTGCCAGCAGTTTCGGGACTAGCGGAAACACAGATACGCAGTATTTT. It yields the protein CASSFGTSGNTDTQYF.

The rearrangement links TRBV18 to TRBJ2-7; 8 nucleotides line up with TRBD1. J was trimmed by 3 bases and V by 3 bases; bases with no gene match: 4. In germline, CDR1 is KGHSH, CDR2 LQKENI. CDR3 length equals 14 residues. CDR3 in DNA: TGTGCCAGCTCACCGGTACAGGGGGACTACGAGCAGTACTTC. This gives the protein CASSPVQGDYEQYF.

The chain joins TRBV29-1 to TRBJ1-1; weak D call: TRBD1 (6 bases). CDR3 size: 14 residues. Germline V CDR1 and CDR2: SQVTM, ANQGSEA. The germline V and J ends were trimmed by 2 bases and 3 bases, with 13 bases remaining between them. The CDR3 coding sequence is TGCAGCGTTGAAATACAGGGTGAGGACACTGAAGCTTTCTTT. Protein: CSVEIQGEDTEAFF.